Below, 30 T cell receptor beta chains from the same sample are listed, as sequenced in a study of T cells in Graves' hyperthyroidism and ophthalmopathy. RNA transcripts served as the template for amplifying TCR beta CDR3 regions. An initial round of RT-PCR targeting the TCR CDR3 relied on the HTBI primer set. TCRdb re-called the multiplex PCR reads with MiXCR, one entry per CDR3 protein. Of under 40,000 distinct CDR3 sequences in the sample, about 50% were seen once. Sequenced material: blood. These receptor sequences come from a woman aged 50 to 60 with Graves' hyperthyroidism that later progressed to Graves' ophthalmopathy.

The CDR3 sequence is CASSLVEGNPNTIYF. As DNA, the CDR3 is TGTGCCAGCAGCTTAGTAGAGGGGAACCCAAACACCATATATTTT. The chain combines TRBV13 with TRBJ1-3; a possible D gene is TRBD1 (5 bases). The length of the CDR3 is 15 residues. Trimming cost V 1 base and J 6 bases, with 13 bases left between them. Germline V gene lookup returns CDR1 PRHDT and CDR2 FYEKMQ (reference sequence).

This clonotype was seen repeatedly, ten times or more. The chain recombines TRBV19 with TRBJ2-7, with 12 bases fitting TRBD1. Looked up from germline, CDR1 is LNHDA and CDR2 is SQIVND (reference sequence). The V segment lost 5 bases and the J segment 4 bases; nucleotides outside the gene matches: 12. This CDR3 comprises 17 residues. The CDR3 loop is CASSLLAGTGGGYEQYF. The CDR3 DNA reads TGTGCCAGTAGTCTCCTCGCCGGGACAGGGGGCGGATACGAGCAGTACTTC.

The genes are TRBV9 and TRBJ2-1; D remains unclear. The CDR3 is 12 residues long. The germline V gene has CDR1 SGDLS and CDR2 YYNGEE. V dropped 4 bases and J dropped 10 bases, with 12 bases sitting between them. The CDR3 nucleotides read TGTGCCAGCAGCCCCCCGTTGAAGGAGCAGTTCTTC. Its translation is CASSPPLKEQFF.

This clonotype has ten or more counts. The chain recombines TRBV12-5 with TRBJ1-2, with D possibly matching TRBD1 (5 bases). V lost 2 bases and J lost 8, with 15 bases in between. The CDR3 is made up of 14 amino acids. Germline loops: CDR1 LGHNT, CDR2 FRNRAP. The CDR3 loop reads CASGLRSGAGGYTF. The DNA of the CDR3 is TGTGCTAGTGGTTTGAGGTCCGGGGCGGGGGGCTACACCTTC.

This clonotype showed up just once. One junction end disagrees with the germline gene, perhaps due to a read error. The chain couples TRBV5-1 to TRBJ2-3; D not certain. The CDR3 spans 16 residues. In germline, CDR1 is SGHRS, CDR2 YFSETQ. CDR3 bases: TGCGCCAGCAGCCAAGAATCTACTTCCATGGCAGATACGCAGGATTTT. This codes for CASSQESTSMADTQDF.

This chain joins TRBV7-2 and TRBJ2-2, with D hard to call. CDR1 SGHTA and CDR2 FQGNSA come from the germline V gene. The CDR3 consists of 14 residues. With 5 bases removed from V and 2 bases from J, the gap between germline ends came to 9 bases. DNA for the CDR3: TGTGCCAGCAGCGAGCAGTTCAACACCGGGGAGCTGTTTTTT. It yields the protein CASSEQFNTGELFF.

DNA of the CDR3: TGTGCCAGCAGTCGAACCCTAGGAAATGAGCAGTTCTTC. Amino acid sequence: CASSRTLGNEQFF. The gene calls are TRBV7-3 and TRBJ2-1; D is ambiguous. The CDR3 covers 13 residues. Trimming stripped 6 bases from V and 7 bases from J, with 13 bases between. CDR1 is SGHTA and CDR2 is FQGTGA in the germline V gene.

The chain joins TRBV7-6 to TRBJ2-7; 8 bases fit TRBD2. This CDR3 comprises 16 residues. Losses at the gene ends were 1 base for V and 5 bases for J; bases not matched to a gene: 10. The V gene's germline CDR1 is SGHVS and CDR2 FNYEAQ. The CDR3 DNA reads TGTGCCAGCAGCTTAGAGGCCAGCGGGAGTTGGAACGAGCAGTACTTC. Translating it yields CASSLEASGSWNEQYF. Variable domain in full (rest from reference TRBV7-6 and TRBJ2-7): GAGVSQSPRYKVTKRGQDVALRCDPISGHVSLYWYRQALGQGPEFLTYFNYEAQQDKSGLPNDRFSAERPEGSISTLTIQRTEQRDSAMYRCASSLEASGSWNEQYFGPGTRLTVT.

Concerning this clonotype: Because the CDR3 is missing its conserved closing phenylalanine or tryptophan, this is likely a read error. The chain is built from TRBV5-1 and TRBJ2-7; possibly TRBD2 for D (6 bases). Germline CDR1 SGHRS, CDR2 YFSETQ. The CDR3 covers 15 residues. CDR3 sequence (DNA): TGCGTCAGCAGCTTGGCCATCGGGGGCTCCTACGAGCAGTACCTC. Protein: CVSSLAIGGSYEQYL.

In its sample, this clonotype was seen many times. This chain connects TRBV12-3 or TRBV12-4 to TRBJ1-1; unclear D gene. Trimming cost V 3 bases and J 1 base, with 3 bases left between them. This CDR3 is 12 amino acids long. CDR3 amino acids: CASSFANTEAFF. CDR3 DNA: TGTGCCAGCAGTTTTGCGAACACTGAAGCTTTCTTT.

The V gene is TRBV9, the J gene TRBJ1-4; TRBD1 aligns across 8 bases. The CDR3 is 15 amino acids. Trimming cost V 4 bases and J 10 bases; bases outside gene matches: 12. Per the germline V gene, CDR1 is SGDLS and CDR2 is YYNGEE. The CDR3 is CASSLRDRREGKLFF. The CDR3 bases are TGTGCCAGCAGCCTCCGGGACAGGCGGGAGGGAAAACTGTTTTTT.

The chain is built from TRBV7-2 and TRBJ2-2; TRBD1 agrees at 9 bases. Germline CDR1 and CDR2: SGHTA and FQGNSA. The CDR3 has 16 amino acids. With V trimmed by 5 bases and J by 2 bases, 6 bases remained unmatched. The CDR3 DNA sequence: TGTGCCAGCAGCCAGGGGGGACAGGGAAACACCGGGGAGCTGTTTTTT. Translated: CASSQGGQGNTGELFF.

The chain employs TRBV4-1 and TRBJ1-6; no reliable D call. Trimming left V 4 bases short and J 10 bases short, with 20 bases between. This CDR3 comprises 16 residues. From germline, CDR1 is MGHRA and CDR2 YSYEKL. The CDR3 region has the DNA TGCGCCAGCAGCCGAGATAGGCCGACACTCGACTCACCCCTCCACTTT. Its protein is CASSRDRPTLDSPLHF.

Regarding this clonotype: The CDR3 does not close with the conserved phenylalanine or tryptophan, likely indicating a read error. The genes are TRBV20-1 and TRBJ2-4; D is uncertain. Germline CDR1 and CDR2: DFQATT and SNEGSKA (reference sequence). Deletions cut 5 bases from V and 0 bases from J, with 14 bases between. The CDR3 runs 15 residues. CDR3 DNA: TGCAGTGCTGAGGCTAACGACCTAGCCAAAAACATTCAGTACCTC. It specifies CSAEANDLAKNIQYL.

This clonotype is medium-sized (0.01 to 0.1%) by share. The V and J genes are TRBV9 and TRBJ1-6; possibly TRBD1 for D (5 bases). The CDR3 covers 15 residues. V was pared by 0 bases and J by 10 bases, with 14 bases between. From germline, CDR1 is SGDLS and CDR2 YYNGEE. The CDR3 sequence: CASSVEVGTGSPLHF. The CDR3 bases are TGTGCCAGCAGCGTAGAGGTGGGCACAGGATCACCCCTCCACTTT.

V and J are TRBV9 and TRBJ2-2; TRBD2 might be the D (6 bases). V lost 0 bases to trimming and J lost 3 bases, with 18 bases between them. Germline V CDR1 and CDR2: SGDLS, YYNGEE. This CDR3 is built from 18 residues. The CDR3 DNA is TGTGCCAGCAGCGTAGGGGTAGCCGGCGGGAACGACACCGGGGAGCTGTTTTTT. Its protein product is CASSVGVAGGNDTGELFF.

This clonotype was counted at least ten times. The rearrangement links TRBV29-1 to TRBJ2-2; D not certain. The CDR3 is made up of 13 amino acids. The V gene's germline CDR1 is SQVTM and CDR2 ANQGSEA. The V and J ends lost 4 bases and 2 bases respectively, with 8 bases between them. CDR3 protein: CSVAWVNTGELFF. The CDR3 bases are TGCAGCGTTGCTTGGGTAAACACCGGGGAGCTGTTTTTT.

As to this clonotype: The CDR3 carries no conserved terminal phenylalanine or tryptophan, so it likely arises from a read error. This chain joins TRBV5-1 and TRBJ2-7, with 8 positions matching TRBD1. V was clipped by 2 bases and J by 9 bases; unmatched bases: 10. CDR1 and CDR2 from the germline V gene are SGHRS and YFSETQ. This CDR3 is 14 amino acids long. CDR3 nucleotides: TGCGCCAGCAGCTTTGGGGACAGGAAAAACGTGCAGTACCTC. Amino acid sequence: CASSFGDRKNVQYL.

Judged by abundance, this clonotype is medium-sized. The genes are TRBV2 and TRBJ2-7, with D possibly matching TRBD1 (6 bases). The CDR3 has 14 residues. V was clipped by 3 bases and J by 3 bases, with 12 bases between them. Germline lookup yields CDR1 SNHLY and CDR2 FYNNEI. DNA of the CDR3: TGTGCCAGCAGTGACGCCAGGGGAAACTACGAGCAGTACTTC. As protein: CASSDARGNYEQYF.

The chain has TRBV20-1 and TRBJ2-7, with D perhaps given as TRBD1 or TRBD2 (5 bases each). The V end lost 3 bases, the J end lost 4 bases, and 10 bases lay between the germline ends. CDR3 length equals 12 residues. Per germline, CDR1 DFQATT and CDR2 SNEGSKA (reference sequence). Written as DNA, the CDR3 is TGCAGTGCTAGGGGACGGGGATACGAGCAGTACTTC. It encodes CSARGRGYEQYF.

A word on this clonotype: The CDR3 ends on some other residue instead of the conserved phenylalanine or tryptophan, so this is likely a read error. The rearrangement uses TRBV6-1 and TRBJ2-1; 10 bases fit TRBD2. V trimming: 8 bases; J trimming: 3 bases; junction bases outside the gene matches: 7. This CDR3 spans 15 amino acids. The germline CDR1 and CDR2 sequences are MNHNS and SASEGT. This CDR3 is CASVPGLAYYNEQFL. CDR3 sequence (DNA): TGTGCCAGCGTCCCGGGACTAGCGTACTACAATGAGCAGTTCCTC.

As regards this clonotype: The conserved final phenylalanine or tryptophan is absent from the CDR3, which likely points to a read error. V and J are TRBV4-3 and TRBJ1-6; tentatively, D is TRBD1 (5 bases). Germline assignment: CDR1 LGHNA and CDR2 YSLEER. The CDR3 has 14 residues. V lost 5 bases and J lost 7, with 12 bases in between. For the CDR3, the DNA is TGCGCCAGCAGCGGACGGGGGGGAAATTCACCCCTCCACATT. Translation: CASSGRGGNSPLHI.

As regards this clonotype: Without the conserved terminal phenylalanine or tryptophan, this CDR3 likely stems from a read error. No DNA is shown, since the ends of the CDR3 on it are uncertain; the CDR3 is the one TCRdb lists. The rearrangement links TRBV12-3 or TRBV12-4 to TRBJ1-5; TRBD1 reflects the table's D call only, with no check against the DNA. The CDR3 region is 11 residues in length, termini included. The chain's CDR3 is CASSLGPGQHY.

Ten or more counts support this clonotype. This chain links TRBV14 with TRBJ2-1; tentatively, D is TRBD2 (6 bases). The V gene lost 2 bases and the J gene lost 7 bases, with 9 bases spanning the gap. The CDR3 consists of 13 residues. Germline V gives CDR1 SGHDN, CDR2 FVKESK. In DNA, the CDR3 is TGTGCCAGCAGCCAACCCCGGGGGAATGAGCAGTTCTTC. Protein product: CASSQPRGNEQFF.

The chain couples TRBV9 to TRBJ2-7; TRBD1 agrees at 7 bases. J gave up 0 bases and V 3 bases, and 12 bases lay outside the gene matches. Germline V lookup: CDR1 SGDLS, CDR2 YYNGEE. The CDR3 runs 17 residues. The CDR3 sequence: CASSATPTGPTSYEQYF. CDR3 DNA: TGTGCCAGCAGCGCTACACCGACAGGGCCCACCTCCTACGAGCAGTACTTC.

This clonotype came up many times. CDR3 DNA sequence: TGTGCCAGCAGCATAGCGGCTAGCACAGATACGCAGTATTTT. It translates to CASSIAASTDTQYF. The genes are TRBV11-3 and TRBJ2-3, with D perhaps TRBD2 (6 bases). Between the trimmed V and J ends, which lost 5 bases and 0 bases, there was a span of 9 bases. The germline V gene encodes CDR1 SGHNT and CDR2 YENEEA. The CDR3 extends over 14 amino acids.

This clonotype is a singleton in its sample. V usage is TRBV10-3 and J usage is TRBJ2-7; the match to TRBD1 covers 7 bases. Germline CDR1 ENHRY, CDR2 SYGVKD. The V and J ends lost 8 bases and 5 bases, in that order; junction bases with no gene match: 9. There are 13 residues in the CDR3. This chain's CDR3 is CAILKQGINEQYF. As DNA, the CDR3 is TGTGCCATCTTGAAACAGGGGATAAACGAGCAGTACTTC.

CDR3 region: CASRRLAGGETQYF. The CDR3, as DNA: TGTGCCAGCAGGCGACTAGCGGGAGGGGAGACCCAGTACTTC. The chain uses TRBV5-4 and TRBJ2-5, with TRBD2 matching 14 bases. This CDR3 has 14 amino acids. J was trimmed by 5 bases and V by 5 bases; bases with no gene match: 2. Germline assignment: CDR1 SGHNT and CDR2 YYREEE (reference sequence).

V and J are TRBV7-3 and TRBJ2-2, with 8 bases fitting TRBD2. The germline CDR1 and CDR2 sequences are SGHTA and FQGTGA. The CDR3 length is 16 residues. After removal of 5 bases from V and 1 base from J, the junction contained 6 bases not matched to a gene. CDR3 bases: TGTGCCAGCAGCCCCATCAGCGGGAGGAACACCGGGGAGCTGTTTTTT. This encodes CASSPISGRNTGELFF.

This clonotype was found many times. In DNA, the CDR3 is TGTGCCGGACGGAGTGTGGCCACAGATACGCAGTATTTT. This translates into CAGRSVATDTQYF. The rearrangement uses TRBV6-1 and TRBJ2-3; D not resolved. This CDR3 has 13 residues. Germline CDR1 MNHNS, CDR2 SASEGT. Trimming pared 11 bases from V and 2 bases from J, leaving 14 bases between.